Below are 14 T cell receptor beta chains sequenced from a single sample in a study of glioma-infiltrating T cells. Amplification of TCR alpha and beta CDR3 regions from RNA used iRepertoire nested multiplex PCR. Each CDR3 protein gets one entry after TCRdb re-called the multiplex PCR reads with MiXCR. The data show under 200,000 distinct CDR3 sequences, over 40% seen once. Sequencing was performed on glioma tissue, nonneoplastic brain tissue, or PBMCs (not recorded which). The receptors derive from a human donor with low-grade glioma or glioblastoma, undergoing nonglioma brain surgery, or in good health (not recorded which).

This clonotype was detected only a few times. This chain links TRBV10-1 with TRBJ2-7, with TRBD2 identical over 13 bases. V shed 8 bases and J 6 bases; nucleotides not matched to a gene: 7. This CDR3 spans 14 amino acids. CDR1 and CDR2 from the germline V gene are WNHNN and SYGVQD (reference sequence). CDR3 nucleotide sequence: TGCGCCAGCTCAACCGGGACTAGCGGGACCGAGCAGTACTTC. This gives the protein CASSTGTSGTEQYF.

On this clonotype: A single base separates this from a much larger clone, so it may be a read error. The conserved phenylalanine or tryptophan normally closing the CDR3 is absent here, so this likely arose from a read error. CDR3 sequence (DNA): TGCAGTGCCCGGACCCAGTTTTTCATGAACACTGAAGCTTTCTAT. It codes for CSARTQFFMNTEAFY. J is TRBJ1-1 and V is TRBV20-1; the D is unclear. Deletions cut 6 bases from V and 0 bases from J, with 17 bases between. The CDR3 covers 15 residues. Germline CDR1 reads DFQATT; CDR2 reads SNEGSKA (reference sequence).

This clonotype was seen a handful of times. This chain's CDR3 is CASSPRGGADNSPLHF. CDR3 nucleotide sequence: TGTGCCAGCAGCCCAAGGGGAGGGGCCGATAATTCACCCCTCCACTTT. The J gene is TRBJ1-6, the V gene TRBV11-2; the D gene is possibly TRBD1 (5 bases). Germline CDR1 SGHAT, CDR2 FQNNGV. There are 16 residues in the CDR3. Between the trimmed V and J ends, which lost 5 bases and 5 bases, there was a span of 16 bases.

This clonotype was seen at least ten times. This chain links TRBV27 with TRBJ2-7; tentatively, D is TRBD1 (6 bases). V was shortened by 2 bases and J by 2 bases, with 13 bases between the two germline ends. The CDR3 consists of 15 residues. Per germline, CDR1 MNHEY and CDR2 SMNVEV (reference sequence). CDR3 region: CASSLGYRDPYEQYF. The CDR3 region has the DNA TGTGCCAGCAGTTTAGGCTACAGGGACCCCTACGAGCAGTACTTC.

This clonotype was seen only once. The V gene is TRBV29-1, the J gene TRBJ2-3; 12 nucleotides agree with TRBD2. The J call may be faulty, since TRBJ2-1 better matches the DNA end. From germline, CDR1 is SQVTM and CDR2 ANQGSEA. This CDR3 spans 13 amino acids. The CDR3 sequence is CSVLLAGGGEQFF. CDR3 DNA sequence: TGCAGCGTCCTACTAGCGGGAGGTGGCGAGCAGTTCTTC.

The chain joins TRBV9 to TRBJ1-1; D call uncertain. The CDR3 has 11 amino acids. Germline loops: CDR1 SGDLS, CDR2 YYNGEE. V was pared by 5 bases and J by 3 bases, with 5 bases between. The CDR3 loop is CASRPDTEAFF. In DNA, the CDR3 is TGTGCCAGCAGGCCGGACACTGAAGCTTTCTTT.

This clonotype was seen many times. This chain links TRBV11-2 with TRBJ2-1; unclear D gene. This CDR3 comprises 15 residues. Deletions cut 4 bases from V and 6 bases from J, with 16 bases between. The V gene's germline CDR1 is SGHAT and CDR2 FQNNGV. CDR3 sequence reads: CASSSTGQVFNEQFF. The CDR3 DNA sequence: TGTGCCAGCAGCTCTACGGGTCAGGTGTTCAATGAGCAGTTCTTC.

About this clonotype itself: A single base separates this from a much larger clone, so it may be a read error. The V gene is TRBV10-3, the J gene TRBJ1-5; TRBD1 agrees at 8 bases. This CDR3 has 14 residues. V lost 4 bases and J lost 8; bases outside the gene matches: 7. In germline, CDR1 is ENHRY, CDR2 SYGVKD. The CDR3 nucleotides are TGTGCCATCAGTGCAGACAGGGGAAATAAGCCCCAGCATTTT. Amino acid sequence: CAISADRGNKPQHF.

As for this clonotype: A much larger clone lies one base from this, so it may be a read error. This sequence joins TRBV28 and TRBJ2-7; perhaps TRBD1 as D (5 bases). CDR1 MDHEN and CDR2 SYDVKM come from the germline V gene. The CDR3 contains 14 residues. The V end lost 2 bases, the J end lost 5 bases, and 13 bases lay between the germline ends. CDR3 region: CASSLTSRVDEQYF. CDR3 nucleotide sequence: TGTGCCAGCAGTTTAACGAGCAGGGTCGACGAGCAGTACTTC. The full variable domain, its missing parts supplied by reference TRBV28 and TRBJ2-7, is DVKVTQSSRYLVKRTGEKVFLECVQDMDHENMFWYRQDPGLGLRLIYFSYDVKMKEKGDIPEGYSVSREKKERFSLILESASTNQTSMYLCASSLTSRVDEQYFGPGTRLTVT.

The sample holds a few counts of this clonotype. The J gene is TRBJ2-1, the V gene TRBV20-1; D gene uncertain. CDR3 size: 16 residues. Germline V gene data show CDR1 as DFQATT and CDR2 as SNEGSKA (reference sequence). Trimming left V 0 bases short and J 0 bases short, with 12 bases between. The CDR3 loop reads CSAREGRQVSYNEQFF. The CDR3 DNA follows: TGCAGTGCTAGAGAGGGCCGCCAGGTCTCCTACAATGAGCAGTTCTTC.

Points on this clonotype: Being one base from a much bigger clone, this may be a read error. The chain combines TRBV20-1 with TRBJ2-1, with TRBD2 identical over 8 bases. The CDR3 length is 14 residues. V was pared by 3 bases and J by 2 bases, with 3 bases of the junction left unmatched. Germline values: CDR1 DFQATT, CDR2 SNEGSKA (reference sequence). DNA for the CDR3: TGCAGTGCTAGGGGGACTAGGGCCTACAATGAGCAGTTCTTC. This translates into CSARGTRAYNEQFF.

This clonotype was counted ten times or more. The chain carries TRBV6-1 and TRBJ2-7, with 8 bases lining up with TRBD2. CDR3 length: 12 amino acids. Trimming removed 0 bases from V and 9 bases from J; junction bases left unmatched: 1. Germline CDR1 is MNHNS and CDR2 is SASEGT. As DNA, the CDR3 is TGTGCCAGCAGTGAAGCTAGCGGGATGCAGTACTTC. Encoded protein: CASSEASGMQYF.

V and J are TRBV10-3 and TRBJ2-1, with D tentatively TRBD1 or TRBD2 (5 bases each). Germline loops: CDR1 ENHRY, CDR2 SYGVKD. Trimming stripped 3 bases from V and 6 bases from J, with 15 bases between. The CDR3 has 15 residues. The DNA for the CDR3 is TGTGCCATCAGTGATCATGGGACGAAACTCAATGAGCAGTTCTTC. It specifies CAISDHGTKLNEQFF.

The rearrangement uses TRBV20-1 and TRBJ2-7; D is unresolved. V was shortened by 5 bases and J by 5 bases, with 13 bases between the two germline ends. Germline CDR1 reads DFQATT; CDR2 reads SNEGSKA (reference sequence). This CDR3 is 12 amino acids long. The CDR3 DNA reads as TGCAGTGCTGCTACGTATACTAACGAGCAGTACTTC. Amino acids: CSAATYTNEQYF.